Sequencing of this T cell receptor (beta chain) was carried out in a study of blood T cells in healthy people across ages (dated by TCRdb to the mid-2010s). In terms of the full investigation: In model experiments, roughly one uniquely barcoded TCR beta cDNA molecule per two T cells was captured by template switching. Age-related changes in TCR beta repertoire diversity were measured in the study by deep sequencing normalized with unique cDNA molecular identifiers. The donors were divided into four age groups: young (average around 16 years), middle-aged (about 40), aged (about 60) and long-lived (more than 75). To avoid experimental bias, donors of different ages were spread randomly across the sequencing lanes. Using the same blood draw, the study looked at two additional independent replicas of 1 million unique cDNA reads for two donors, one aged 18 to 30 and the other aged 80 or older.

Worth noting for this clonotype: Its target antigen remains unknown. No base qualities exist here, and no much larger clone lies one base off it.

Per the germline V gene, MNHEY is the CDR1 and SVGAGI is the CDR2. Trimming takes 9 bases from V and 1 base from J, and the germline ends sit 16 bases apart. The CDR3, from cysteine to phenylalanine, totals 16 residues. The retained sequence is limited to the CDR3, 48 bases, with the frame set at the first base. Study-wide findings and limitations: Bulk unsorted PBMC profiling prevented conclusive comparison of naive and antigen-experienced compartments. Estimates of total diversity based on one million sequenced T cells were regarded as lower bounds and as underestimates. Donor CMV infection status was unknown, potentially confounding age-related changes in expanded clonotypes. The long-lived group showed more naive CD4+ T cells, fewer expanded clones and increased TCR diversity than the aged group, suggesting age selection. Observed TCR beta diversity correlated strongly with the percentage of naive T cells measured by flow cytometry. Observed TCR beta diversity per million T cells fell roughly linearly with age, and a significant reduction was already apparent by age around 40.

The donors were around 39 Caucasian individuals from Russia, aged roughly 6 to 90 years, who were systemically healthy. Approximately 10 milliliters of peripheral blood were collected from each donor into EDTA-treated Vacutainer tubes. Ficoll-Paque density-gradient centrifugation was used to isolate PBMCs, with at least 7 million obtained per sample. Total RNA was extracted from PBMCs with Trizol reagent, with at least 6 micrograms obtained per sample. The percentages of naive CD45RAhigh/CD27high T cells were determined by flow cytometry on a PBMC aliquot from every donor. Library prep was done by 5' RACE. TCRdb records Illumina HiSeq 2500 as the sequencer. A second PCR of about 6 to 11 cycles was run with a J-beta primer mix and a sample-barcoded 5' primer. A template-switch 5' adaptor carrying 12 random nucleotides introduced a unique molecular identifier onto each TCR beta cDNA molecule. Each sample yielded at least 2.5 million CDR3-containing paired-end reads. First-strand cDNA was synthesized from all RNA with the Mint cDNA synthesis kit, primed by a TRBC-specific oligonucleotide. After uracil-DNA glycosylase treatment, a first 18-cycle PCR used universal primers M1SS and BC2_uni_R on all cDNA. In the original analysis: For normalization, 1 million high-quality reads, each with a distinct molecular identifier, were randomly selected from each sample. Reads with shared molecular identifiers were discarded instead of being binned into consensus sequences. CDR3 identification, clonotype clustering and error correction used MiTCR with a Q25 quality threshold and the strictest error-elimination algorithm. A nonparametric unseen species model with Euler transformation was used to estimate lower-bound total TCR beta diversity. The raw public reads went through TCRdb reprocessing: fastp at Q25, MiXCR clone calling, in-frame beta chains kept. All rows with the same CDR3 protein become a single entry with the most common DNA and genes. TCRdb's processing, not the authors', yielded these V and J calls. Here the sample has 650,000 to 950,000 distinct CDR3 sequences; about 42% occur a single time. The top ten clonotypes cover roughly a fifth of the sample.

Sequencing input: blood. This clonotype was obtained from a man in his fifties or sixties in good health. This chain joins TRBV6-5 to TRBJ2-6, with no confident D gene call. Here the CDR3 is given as CASNFGRTSGANVLTF. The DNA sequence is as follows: TGTGCCAGTAATTTCGGACGCACTTCTGGGGCCAACGTCCTGACTTTC.